This T cell receptor (beta chain) appears in the sequencing data of a study of T cell repertoires in cytomegalovirus infection. Across the whole study: CMV infection together with matching HLA type was indicated by public TCR beta signatures.

This clonotype has only a few counts. Its antigen is not identified. Overall study results and limits: Cumulative public TCR beta family frequency identified CMV carriers with the relevant HLA.

MiXCR, applied by TCRdb to the reads, yields one record per CDR3 protein. The data contain 200,000 to 250,000 distinct CDR3 sequences, 22% of them singletons. Trimming stripped 2 bases from V and 4 bases from J, with 11 bases between. Germline CDR1 is SEHNR and CDR2 is FQNEAQ (reference sequence). This CDR3 has 14 residues. The specimen was CD8+ T cells from PBMCs. This TCR came from a human donor in good health (CMV status not recorded). Some clones in this sample may be carry-over from other donors' samples. This chain links TRBV7-9 with TRBJ1-1; D unclear. The CDR3 loop reads CASSLLPHGTEAFF. Written as DNA, the CDR3 is TGTGCCAGCAGCTTATTACCTCACGGCACTGAAGCTTTCTTT. The variable domain in full, with the rest retrieved from reference TRBV7-9 and TRBJ1-1, is DTGVSQNPRHKITKRGQNVTFRCDPISEHNRLYWYRQTLGQGPEFLTYFQNEAQLEKSRLLSDRFSAERPKGSFSTLEIQRTEQGDSAMYLCASSLLPHGTEAFFGQGTRLTVV.